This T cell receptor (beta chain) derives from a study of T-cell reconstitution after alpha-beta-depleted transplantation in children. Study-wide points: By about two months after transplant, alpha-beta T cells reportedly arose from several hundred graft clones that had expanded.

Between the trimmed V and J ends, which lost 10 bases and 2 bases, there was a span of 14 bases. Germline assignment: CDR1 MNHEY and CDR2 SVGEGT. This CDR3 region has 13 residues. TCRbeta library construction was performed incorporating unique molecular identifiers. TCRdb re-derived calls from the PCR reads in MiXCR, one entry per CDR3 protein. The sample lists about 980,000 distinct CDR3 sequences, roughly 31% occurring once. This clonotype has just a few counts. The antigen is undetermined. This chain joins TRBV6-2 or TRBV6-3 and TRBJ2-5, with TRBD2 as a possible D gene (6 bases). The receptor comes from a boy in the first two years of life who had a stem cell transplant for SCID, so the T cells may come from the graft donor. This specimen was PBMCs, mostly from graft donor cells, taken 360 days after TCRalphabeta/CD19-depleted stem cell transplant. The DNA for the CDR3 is TGTGCCACTTCACGGGACTTTCAAGAGACCCAGTACTTC. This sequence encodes CATSRDFQETQYF.